This TCR beta chain was captured in a study of radiation and T cells in renal cell carcinoma (dated by TCRdb to about 2020). For the wider study: Samples came from a clinical trial, in which primary renal cell carcinomas received 15 Gy stereotactic body radiation therapy followed by nephrectomy 4 weeks later. A total of 50 to 60 samples underwent TCR beta sequencing, made up of roughly 26 tumors and roughly 27 peripheral blood samples. Across all 50 or so samples, 4,016,671 unique CDR3 nucleotide sequences, encoding 2,658,974 unique CDR3 amino acid sequences, were identified.

Comments on this clone: The specificity of this receptor is unknown. No much larger clonotype is one base removed from it; base qualities were not supplied.

The time point label here, explained by the study, means: baseline pretreatment blood. The treatment or condition label for this specimen denotes: 15 Gy SBRT to primary tumor, nephrectomy 4 weeks later. Serial peripheral blood from radiation-treated patients was sampled at baseline, 2 weeks and 4 weeks after SBRT to track tumor-enriched clonotypes. Every patient's renal cell carcinoma showed clear cell pathology. Genomic DNA for TCR sequencing was prepared using the QIAamp DNA Blood Mini Kit (Qiagen). Only samples passing all quality control checks were included in the analyses. The investigation overall reported the following: Top tumor clonotypes rose in blood from baseline to 2 weeks post-radiation, then contracted by 4 weeks, suggesting transient expansion of tumor-resident clones. Changes in the blood repertoire were not tracked past 4 weeks after treatment. Because no pretreatment tumor biopsies were available, whether clonotypes were present in the tumor at baseline could not be determined. Because the trial had a single-armed design, the trial could not examine how radiation dose or scheduling affected the TCR repertoire.

TCR beta libraries were generated from genomic DNA with the immunoSEQ kit, following the manufacturer's recommendations. Library preparation used a first multiplex PCR with proprietary primers, then a second PCR adding unique barcodes, with bead cleanups after each round. A positive control reaction and a negative control reaction, both provided in the kit, were run with every batch of samples. The final libraries were assessed on an Agilent 4200 TapeStation D1000 ScreenTape, pooled by volume, and quantified by qPCR. Sequencing was performed on an Illumina NextSeq500 with a MidOutput 150-cycle cartridge, and 156 Read1 and 15 Index1 cycles were run with kit custom primers. The pooled library was loaded at approximately 1 pM, with an approximately 20% PhiX control spiked in. Per the authors' processing: Vendor-processed data were analyzed in R, and a clonotype was defined as all T cells sharing the same CDR3 nucleotide sequence. In the clone abundance analyses, frequencies in each sample were normalized to that sample's 10,000 most abundant clones. Public T cell clones, which averaged fewer than five per sample, were excluded before analysis. Tumor-enriched clonotypes and baseline blood-enriched clonotypes were defined as those with an abundance difference of at least 32-fold between compartments. A beta-binomial differential abundance model was applied to find clonotypes that expanded or contracted between blood time points. Similarity between tumor and blood repertoires was quantified using the Baroni-Urbani and Buser coefficient, and groups were compared with two-tailed Wilcoxon tests in R. The immuneACCESS repertoire file appears here via TCRdb, limited to in-frame rearrangements. These files lack a portion of the clones; in checked studies, under half of the deficit traces to unresolved V genes, and the cause of the others is not known. The V and J calls and the clone size are those of that table, but D and trimming were determined from the DNA. A total of approximately 150,000 clones appear in this sample, around 90% of them only once. The ten largest clones capture 3.5% to 5% of the sample.

This TCR was sampled from a woman in her 70s with renal cell carcinoma. This specimen consisted of blood, obtained from a patient whose treatment included radiotherapy and nephrectomy.

CDR3 protein: CASSLGRGQGLSGNTIYF. The DNA reads TGCGCCAGCAGCTTGGGCAGGGGACAGGGGCTTTCTGGAAACACCATATATTTT. The rearrangement combines TRBV5-1 with TRBJ1-3, with 10 middle bases fitting TRBD1. Trimming removed 0 bases from V and 1 base from J; the gene matches leave 7 bases unexplained. There are 18 amino acids in the CDR3, from cysteine to phenylalanine inclusive. Only the CDR3 region is kept as DNA, spanning 54 bases read in frame from base 1. The germline V gene sets CDR1 to SGHRS and CDR2 to YFSETQ. The full variable domain, completed from the reference TRBV5-1 and TRBJ1-3 proteins outside the CDR3, reads KAGVTQTPRYLIKTRGQQVTLSCSPISGHRSVSWYQQTPGQGLQFLFEYFSETQRNKGNFPGRFSGRQFSNSRSEMNVSTLELGDSALYLCASSLGRGQGLSGNTIYFGEGSWLTVV.